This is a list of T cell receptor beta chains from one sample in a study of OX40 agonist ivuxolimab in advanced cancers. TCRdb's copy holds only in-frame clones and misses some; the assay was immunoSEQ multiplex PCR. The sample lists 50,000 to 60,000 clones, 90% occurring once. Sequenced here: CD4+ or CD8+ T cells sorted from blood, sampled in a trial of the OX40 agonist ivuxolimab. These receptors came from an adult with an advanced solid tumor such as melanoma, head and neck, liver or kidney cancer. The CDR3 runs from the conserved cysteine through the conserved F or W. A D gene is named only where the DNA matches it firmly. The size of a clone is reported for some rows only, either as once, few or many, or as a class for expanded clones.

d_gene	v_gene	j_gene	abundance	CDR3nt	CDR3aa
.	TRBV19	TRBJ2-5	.	TGTGCCACTCAGGATCTAGGAGGGGAAGGGGGGACCCAGTACTTC	CATQDLGGEGGTQYF
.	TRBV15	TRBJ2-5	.	TGTGCCACCAGCACAGAGCCTAGTGGCGAGACCCAGTACTTC	CATSTEPSGETQYF
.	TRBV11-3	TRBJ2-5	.	TGTGCCAGCAGCTTAAAAGTTACAGAGACCCAGTACTTC	CASSLKVTETQYF
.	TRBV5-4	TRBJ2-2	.	TGTGCCAGCAGCCCCCCCTCGGGAAGCACCGGGGAGCTGTTTTTT	CASSPPSGSTGELFF
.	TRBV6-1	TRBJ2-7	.	TGTGCCAGCAGTGGGCAGGGCTACGAGCAGTACTTC	CASSGQGYEQYF
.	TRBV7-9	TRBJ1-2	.	TGTGCCAGCAGCTCAATCTATGGCTACACCTTC	CASSSIYGYTF
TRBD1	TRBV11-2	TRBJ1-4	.	TGTGCCAGCAGCTTCTACAGGGGGCAGGTAGAAAAACTGTTTTTT	CASSFYRGQVEKLFF
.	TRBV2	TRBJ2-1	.	TGTGCCAGCAGTGGGGTGACCCTCCTGTCCCCACGCTCCTACAATGAGCAGTTCTTC	CASSGVTLLSPRSYNEQFF
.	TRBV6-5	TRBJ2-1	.	TGTGCCAGCAGTCCTAACAATGAGCAGTTCTTC	CASSPNNEQFF
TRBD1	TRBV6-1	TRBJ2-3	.	TGTGCCAGCAGGGAGGGACAGGGTGGAGCAGATACGCAGTATTTT	CASREGQGGADTQYF
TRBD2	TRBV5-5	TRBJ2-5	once	TGTGCCAGCAGTCGGGGGGACTCGCCTGAGACCCAGTACTTC	CASSRGDSPETQYF
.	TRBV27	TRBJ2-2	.	TGTGCCAGCAGTTTCTTCGCACAGACCGGGGAGCTGTTTTTT	CASSFFAQTGELFF
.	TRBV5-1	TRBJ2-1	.	TGCGCCAGCAGCCCTCCCAATGGGCTTCGGCAGTTCTTC	CASSPPNGLRQFF
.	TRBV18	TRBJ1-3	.	TGTGCCAGCTCACCAGCCGCACTGAACACCATATATTTT	CASSPAALNTIYF
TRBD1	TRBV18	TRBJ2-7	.	TGTGCCAGCTCACGGGGACAGGGGCAAGTATACGAGCAGTACTTC	CASSRGQGQVYEQYF
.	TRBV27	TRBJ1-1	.	TGTGCCAGCAGTCCAACTTTATTGGGAGGGAACACTGAAGCTTTCTTT	CASSPTLLGGNTEAFF
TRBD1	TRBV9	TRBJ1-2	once	TGTGCCAGCAGCGCGGGACAGGCTACAGGAGGCTACACCTTC	CASSAGQATGGYTF
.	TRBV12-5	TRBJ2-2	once	TGTGCTAGTGGTCCCCTGTTAGGGCTGAACGGGGAGCTGTTTTTT	CASGPLLGLNGELFF
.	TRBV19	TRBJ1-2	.	TGTGCCAGTAGTATGGGGGCGAGGTATGGCTACACCTTC	CASSMGARYGYTF
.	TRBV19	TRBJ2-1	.	TGTGCCAGTAGGCCGACACCCAGCTCCTACAATGAGCAGTTCTTC	CASRPTPSSYNEQFF
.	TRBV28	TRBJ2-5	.	TGTGCCAGCAGCCCGCCCACCCGACAGCAGCAAGAGACCCAGTACTTC	CASSPPTRQQQETQYF
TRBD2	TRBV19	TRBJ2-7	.	TGTGCCAGTAGTATAAGGCGGGGGAGCTCCTACGAGCAGTACTTC	CASSIRRGSSYEQYF
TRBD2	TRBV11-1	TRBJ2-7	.	TGTGCCAGCAGCTTGATAGGACTAGCGGGGTCCTACGAGCAGTACTTC	CASSLIGLAGSYEQYF
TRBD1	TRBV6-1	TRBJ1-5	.	TGTGCCAGCAGTGTAGAATGGGACAGGCGCAATCAGCCCCAGCATTTT	CASSVEWDRRNQPQHF
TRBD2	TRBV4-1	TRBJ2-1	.	TGCGCCAGCAGCCGGGGACTAGCGGGCTACAATGAGCAGTTCTTC	CASSRGLAGYNEQFF
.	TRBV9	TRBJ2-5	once	TGTGCCAGCAGCCTTCCCAGGGAGACCCAGTACTTC	CASSLPRETQYF
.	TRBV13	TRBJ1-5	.	TGTGCCAGCAGCCTCGGGACAACCTATAATCAGCCCCAGCATTTT	CASSLGTTYNQPQHF
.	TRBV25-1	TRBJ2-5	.	TGTGCCAGCAGTGAAGGGCGGACATCACAAGAGACCCAGTACTTC	CASSEGRTSQETQYF
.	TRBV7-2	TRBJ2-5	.	TGTGCCAGCAGCTCACTAATAGAGACCCAGTACTTC	CASSSLIETQYF
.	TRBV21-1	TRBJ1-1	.	TGTGCCAGCAGCAAAGTAGCGGGGTGGACTGAAGCTTTCTTT	CASSKVAGWTEAFF
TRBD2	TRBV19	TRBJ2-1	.	TGTGCCACCCTGACTAGCGAATTCCATGAGCAGTTCTTC	CATLTSEFHEQFF
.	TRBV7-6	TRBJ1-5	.	TGTGCCAGCAGCGCACAGGGTTTAGGGCAAGGGCAGCCCCAGCATTTT	CASSAQGLGQGQPQHF
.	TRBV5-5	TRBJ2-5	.	TGTGCCAGCAGCTTTGGACGTTCTGGGGGGGAGACCCAGTACTTC	CASSFGRSGGETQYF
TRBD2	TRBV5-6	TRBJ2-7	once	TGTGCCAGCCGACTAGCGGGGAACTACGAGCAGTACTTC	CASRLAGNYEQYF
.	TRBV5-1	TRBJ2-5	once	TGCGCCAGCAGCTTTGGGGTACAAGAAGGGACCCAGTACTTC	CASSFGVQEGTQYF
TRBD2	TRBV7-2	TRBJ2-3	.	TGTGCCTCCCAGGGAGGGACAGATACGCAGTATTTT	CASQGGTDTQYF
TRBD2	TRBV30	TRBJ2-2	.	TGTGCCTGGTCAAGCGGGAGTGTTACCGGGGAGCTGTTTTTT	CAWSSGSVTGELFF
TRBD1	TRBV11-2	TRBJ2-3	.	TGTGCCAGCAGCTTAGCGGCAGGGGGCATGGCCACAGATACGCAGTATTTT	CASSLAAGGMATDTQYF
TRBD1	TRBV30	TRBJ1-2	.	TGTGCCTGGAGTCCACTCTTCCGGACAGGGGCTGGCTACACCTTC	CAWSPLFRTGAGYTF
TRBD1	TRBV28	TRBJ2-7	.	TGTGCCAGCAGTTTCCCGGACAGGGGGAGAAACTACGAGCAGTACTTC	CASSFPDRGRNYEQYF
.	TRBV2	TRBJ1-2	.	TGTGCCAGCGGGCGGGGGGGTTATGGCTACACCTTC	CASGRGGYGYTF
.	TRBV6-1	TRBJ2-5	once	TGTGCCAGCATCCCCTTGGGGAGAGTGCAAGAGACCCAGTACTTC	CASIPLGRVQETQYF
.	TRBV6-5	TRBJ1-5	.	TGTGCCAGCAGACCCGCCGGGAATCAGCCCCAGCATTTT	CASRPAGNQPQHF
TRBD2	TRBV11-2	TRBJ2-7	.	TGTGCCAGCAGTGAAGCGGGTGCGGGAGGCTACGAGCAGTACTTC	CASSEAGAGGYEQYF
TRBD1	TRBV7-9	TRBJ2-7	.	TGTGCCAGCAGCGACCGACAGGGGGCCAGCGAGCAGTACTTC	CASSDRQGASEQYF
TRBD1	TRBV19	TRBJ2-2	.	TGTGCCAGTAGTCCCCAGACAGGGGGCACCGGGGAGCTGTTTTTT	CASSPQTGGTGELFF
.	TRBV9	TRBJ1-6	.	TGTGCCAGCAGCGTAGGGGGGCCAGGGTTAAATTCACCCCTCCACTTT	CASSVGGPGLNSPLHF
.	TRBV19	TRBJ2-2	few	TGTGCCAGTAGAGATCTCGCAGGGGAACCGAACACCGGGGAGCTGTTTTTT	CASRDLAGEPNTGELFF
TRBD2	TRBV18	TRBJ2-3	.	TGTGCCAGCTCACTAGGGACTAGCGCGAGTAGCACAGATACGCAGTATTTT	CASSLGTSASSTDTQYF
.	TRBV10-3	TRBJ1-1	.	TGTGCCATCAGTGGAGGCACCTTGAACACTGAAGCTTTCTTT	CAISGGTLNTEAFF
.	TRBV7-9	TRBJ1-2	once	TGTGCCAGCAGCTTAGAGAACTATGGCTACACCTTC	CASSLENYGYTF
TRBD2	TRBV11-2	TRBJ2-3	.	TGTGCCAGCAGCTTAGATCAGGTCCTAGCGGGGCGAGGGGATACGCAGTATTTT	CASSLDQVLAGRGDTQYF
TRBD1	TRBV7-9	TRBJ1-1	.	TGTGCCAGCAGCTTGGGACAGATGAACACTGAAGCTTTCTTT	CASSLGQMNTEAFF
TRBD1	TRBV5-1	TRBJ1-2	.	TGCGCCAGCAGCCCTGGGACAGGGTCGGACTATGGCTACACCTTC	CASSPGTGSDYGYTF
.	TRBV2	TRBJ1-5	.	TGTGCCAGCAGTGATACAGTCGGCCAGAGTCAGCCCCAGCATTTT	CASSDTVGQSQPQHF